Sequencing of this TCR beta chain was carried out in a study of shared clonotypes between healthy human individuals. At the level of the study: Three plates each covered CD4 naive and memory; CD8 naive two, CD8 memory one. General observations from the study: When compared with the clonotypes that were shared by all four sorted-subset donors, the non-shared clonotypes turned out to have lower generation probabilities. Donors were few, which limited the genetic and exposure-history diversity represented.

The CDR3 loop spans 16 amino acids. Deletions cut 0 bases from V and 0 bases from J, with 9 bases between. CDR1 is SGDLS and CDR2 is YYNGEE in the germline V gene. Generated by immunoSEQ multiplex PCR, the TCRdb table keeps only in-frame clones and is missing some. The repertoire holds a few million clones, approximately 95% seen once, with about 0.39% in the top ten. As for this clone: Its antigen is currently unknown.

V and J are TRBV9 and TRBJ2-2; possible D gene TRBD2, 5 bases. The sequence came from a man aged 18 to 29 in good health. Some clones in this sample may be carry-over from other donors' samples. Sequencing was done on a sample of naive CD4+ T cells from PBMCs. Subset in this sample: CD45RA+ positively selected. This CDR3 reads CASSVDARANTGELFF. DNA of the CDR3: TGTGCCAGCAGCGTAGATGCGAGGGCGAACACCGGGGAGCTGTTTTTT.